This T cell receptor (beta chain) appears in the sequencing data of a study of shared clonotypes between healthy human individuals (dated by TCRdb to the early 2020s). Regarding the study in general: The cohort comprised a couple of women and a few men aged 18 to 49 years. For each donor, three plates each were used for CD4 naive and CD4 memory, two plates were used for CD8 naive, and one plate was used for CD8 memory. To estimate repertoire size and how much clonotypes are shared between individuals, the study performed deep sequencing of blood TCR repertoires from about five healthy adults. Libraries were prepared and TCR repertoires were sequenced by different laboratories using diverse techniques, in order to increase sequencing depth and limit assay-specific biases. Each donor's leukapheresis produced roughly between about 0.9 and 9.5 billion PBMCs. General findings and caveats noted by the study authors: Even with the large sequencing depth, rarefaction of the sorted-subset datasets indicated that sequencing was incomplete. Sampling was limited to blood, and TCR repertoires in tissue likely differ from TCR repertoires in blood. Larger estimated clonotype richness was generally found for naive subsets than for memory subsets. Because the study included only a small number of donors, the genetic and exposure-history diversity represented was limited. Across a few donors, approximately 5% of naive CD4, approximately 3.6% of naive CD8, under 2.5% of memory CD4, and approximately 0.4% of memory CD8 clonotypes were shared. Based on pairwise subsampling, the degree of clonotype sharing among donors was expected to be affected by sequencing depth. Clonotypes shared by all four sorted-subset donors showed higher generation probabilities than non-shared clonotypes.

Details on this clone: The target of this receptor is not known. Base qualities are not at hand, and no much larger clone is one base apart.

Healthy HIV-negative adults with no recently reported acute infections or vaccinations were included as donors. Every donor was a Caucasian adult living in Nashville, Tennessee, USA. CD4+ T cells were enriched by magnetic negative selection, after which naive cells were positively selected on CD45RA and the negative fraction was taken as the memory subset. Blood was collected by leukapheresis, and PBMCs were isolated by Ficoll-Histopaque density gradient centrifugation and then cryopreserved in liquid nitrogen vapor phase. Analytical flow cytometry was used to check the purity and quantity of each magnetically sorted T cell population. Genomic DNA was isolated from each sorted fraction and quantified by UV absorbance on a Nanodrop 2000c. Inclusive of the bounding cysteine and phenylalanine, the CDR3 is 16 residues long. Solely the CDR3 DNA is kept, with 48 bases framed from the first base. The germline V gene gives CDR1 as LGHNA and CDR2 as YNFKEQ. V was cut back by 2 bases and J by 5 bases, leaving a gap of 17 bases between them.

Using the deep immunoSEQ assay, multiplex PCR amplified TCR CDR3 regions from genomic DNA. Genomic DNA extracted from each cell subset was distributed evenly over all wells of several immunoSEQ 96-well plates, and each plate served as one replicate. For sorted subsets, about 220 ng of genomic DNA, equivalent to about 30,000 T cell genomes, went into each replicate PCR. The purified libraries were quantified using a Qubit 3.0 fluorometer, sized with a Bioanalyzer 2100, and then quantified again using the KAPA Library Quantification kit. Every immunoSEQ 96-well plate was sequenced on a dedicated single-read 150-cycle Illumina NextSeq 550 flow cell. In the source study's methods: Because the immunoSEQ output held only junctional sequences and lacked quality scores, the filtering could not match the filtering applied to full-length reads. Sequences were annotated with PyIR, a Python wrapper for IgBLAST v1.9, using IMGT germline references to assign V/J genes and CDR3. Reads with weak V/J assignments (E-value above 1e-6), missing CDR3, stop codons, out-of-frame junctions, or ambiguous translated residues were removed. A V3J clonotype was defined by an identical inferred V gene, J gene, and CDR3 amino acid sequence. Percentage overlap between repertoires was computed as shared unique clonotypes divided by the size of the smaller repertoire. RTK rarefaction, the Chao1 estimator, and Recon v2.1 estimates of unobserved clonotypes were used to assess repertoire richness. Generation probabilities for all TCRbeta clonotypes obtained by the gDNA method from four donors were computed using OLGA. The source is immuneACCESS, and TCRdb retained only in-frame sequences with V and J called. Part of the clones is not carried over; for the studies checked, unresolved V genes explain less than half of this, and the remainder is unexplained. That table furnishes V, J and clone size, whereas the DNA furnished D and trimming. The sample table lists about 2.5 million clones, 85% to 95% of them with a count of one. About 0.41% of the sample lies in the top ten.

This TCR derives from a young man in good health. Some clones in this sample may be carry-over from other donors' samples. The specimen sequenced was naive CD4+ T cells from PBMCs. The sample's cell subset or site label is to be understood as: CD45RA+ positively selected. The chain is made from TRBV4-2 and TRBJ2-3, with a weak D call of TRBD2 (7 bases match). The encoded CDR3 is CASSQPSGLGGDTQYF. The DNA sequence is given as TGTGCCAGCAGCCAACCGTCAGGACTAGGGGGAGATACGCAGTATTTT.